The 28 T cell receptor beta chains given below trace back to one sample, sequenced in a study of T-cell reconstitution after alpha-beta-depleted transplantation in children (dated by TCRdb to 2015 to 2016). The protocol used for the library was PCR. The sample was run on an Illumina HiSeq 2500. To normalize quantification of the TCRbeta repertoire, the TCR libraries were built with molecular barcoding that relied on unique molecular identifiers. TCRdb cleaned the public reads at Q25 with fastp, built clones with MiXCR and kept in-frame beta chains. Rows are combined by CDR3 protein, so each entry shows the most common genes and DNA. A total of around 100,000 distinct CDR3 sequences appear in this sample, under 13% of them only once. The ten largest clones add up to less than 40% of the sample. Reading the label with the study, this specimen's treatment or condition is: allogeneic hematopoietic cell transplantation with graft depleted of TCRalphabeta T cells and CD19 B cells.

The input for sequencing was PBMCs, taken before TCRalphabeta/CD19-depleted stem cell transplant. The receptors originated from a boy younger than 10 with acute lymphoblastic leukemia, due to receive a stem cell transplant.

This clonotype was observed a few times. The rearrangement uses TRBV7-9 and TRBJ2-7; 10 bases align to TRBD1. This CDR3 comprises 17 residues. With 0 bases clipped from V and 4 bases from J, the junction kept 9 bases outside the gene matches. Germline lookup yields CDR1 SEHNR and CDR2 FQNEAQ (reference sequence). CDR3 DNA sequence: TGTGCCAGCAGCTTAGCGGTCATAGGACAGGGGGTATACGAGCAGTACTTC. This codes for CASSLAVIGQGVYEQYF.

This clonotype is classed as medium-sized. The V call is TRBV11-2, the J call TRBJ2-5; 7 bases are a match to TRBD1. The CDR3 length is 15 residues. Germline assignment: CDR1 SGHAT and CDR2 FQNNGV. V trimming: 1 base; J trimming: 4 bases; junction bases outside the gene matches: 6. In DNA, the CDR3 is TGTGCCAGCAGCTTAGTAGACAGGGCGGGAGAGACCCAGTACTTC. Amino acid sequence: CASSLVDRAGETQYF.

This clonotype was detected a few times. V is TRBV6-2 or TRBV6-3 and J is TRBJ2-7, with D unclear. The CDR3 spans 11 residues. The germline V and J ends were trimmed by 5 bases and 6 bases, with 8 bases remaining between them. Germline V CDR1 and CDR2: MNHEY, SVGEGT. CDR3 nucleotide sequence: TGTGCCAGCAGTGACGCTGGCGAGCAGTACTTC. Translating it yields CASSDAGEQYF.

The chain carries TRBV24-1 and TRBJ2-1, with 15 bases fitting TRBD2. CDR3 size: 19 residues. The trim removed 0 bases at V and 6 bases at J, leaving 8 bases unmatched. Per germline, CDR1 KGHDR and CDR2 SFDVKD. The CDR3, as DNA: TGTGCCACCAGTGATTTGCCCAGGACTAGCGGGAGGGCCTCCAATGAGCAGTTCTTC. Translated: CATSDLPRTSGRASNEQFF.

This chain connects TRBV6-2 or TRBV6-3 to TRBJ2-7; 7 bases are a match to TRBD2. V was pared by 3 bases and J by 0 bases, with 14 bases of the junction left unmatched. The CDR3 spans 18 residues. In germline, CDR1 is MNHEY, CDR2 SVGEGT. This CDR3 reads CASSYGAGRLGSSYEQYF. In nucleotides, the CDR3 is TGTGCCAGCAGTTATGGAGCGGGGCGACTGGGGTCCTCCTACGAGCAGTACTTC.

The rearrangement uses TRBV5-4 and TRBJ2-5; 13 nucleotides match TRBD2. CDR1 and CDR2 from the germline V gene are SGHNT and YYREEE (reference sequence). The CDR3 is 14 residues long. J lost 8 bases, V lost 9 bases, and 10 bases had no gene match. The CDR3 nucleotides are TGTGCCACCAAAGGACTAGCGGGAGATGTCACCCAGTACTTC. It translates to CATKGLAGDVTQYF. The full variable domain, with the rest looked up from reference TRBV5-4 and TRBJ2-5, is ETGVTQSPTHLIKTRGQQVTLRCSSQSGHNTVSWYQQALGQGPQFIFQYYREEENGRGNFPPRFSGLQFPNYSSELNVNALELDDSALYLCATKGLAGDVTQYFGPGTRLLVL.

The chain is built from TRBV28 and TRBJ2-1, with TRBD1 as a possible D gene (6 bases). This CDR3 is 15 amino acids long. Germline V gene sequence: CDR1 MDHEN, CDR2 SYDVKM. Trimming took off 6 bases at V and 6 bases at J, with 18 bases between the two ends. CDR3 loop: CASSPATGLGNEQFF. The DNA of the CDR3 is TGTGCCAGCAGCCCTGCAACAGGGCTCGGCAATGAGCAGTTCTTC.

Details on this clonotype: A read error may be the cause here, since a much bigger clone is one base away. The rearrangement joins TRBV20-1 to TRBJ1-2; D not resolved. In germline, CDR1 is DFQATT, CDR2 SNEGSKA (reference sequence). The CDR3 is 10 amino acids. The CDR3, as DNA: TGCAGTGGGGGTAACTATGGCTACGCCTTC. Translating it yields CSGGNYGYAF.

This clonotype has a handful of counts. V is TRBV18 and J is TRBJ1-1; 7 nucleotides line up with TRBD1. Germline trimming cut 1 base from V and 0 bases from J; bases unmatched to any gene: 8. CDR1 is KGHSH, CDR2 LQKENI, per germline. The CDR3 runs 17 residues. CDR3 nucleotide sequence: TGTGCCAGCTCACCACTTAGGCCGGGACAGCTGAACACTGAAGCTTTCTTT. Residues: CASSPLRPGQLNTEAFF. The whole variable domain, remainder taken from reference TRBV18 and TRBJ1-1, is NAGVMQNPRHLVRRRGQEARLRCSPMKGHSHVYWYRQLPEEGLKFMVYLQKENIIDESGMPKERFSAEFPKEGPSILRIQQVVRGDSAAYFCASSPLRPGQLNTEAFFGQGTRLTVV.

This clonotype showed up just a few times. The genes are TRBV30 and TRBJ2-3; the D is unclear. CDR1 and CDR2 (germline): GTSNPN, SVGIG (reference sequence). This CDR3 has 11 amino acids. Trimming pared 1 base from V and 4 bases from J, leaving 3 bases between. In DNA form, the CDR3 reads TGTGCCTGGAGTGACGCAGATACGCAGTATTTT. Translated, it gives CAWSDADTQYF.

Only a few counts were recorded for this clonotype. This chain joins TRBV20-1 and TRBJ1-5; D gene ambiguous. Trimming left V 4 bases short and J 3 bases short, with 10 bases between. The germline V gene encodes CDR1 DFQATT and CDR2 SNEGSKA (reference sequence). The length of the CDR3 is 13 residues. The CDR3 sequence: CSATGKDNQPQHF. CDR3 in DNA: TGCAGTGCTACAGGAAAAGACAATCAGCCCCAGCATTTT.

This clonotype was seen a handful of times. This chain joins TRBV7-9 and TRBJ1-1; D is possibly TRBD1 (5 bases). There are 14 residues in the CDR3. Trimming pared 1 base from V and 6 bases from J, leaving 12 bases between. The germline CDR1 and CDR2 sequences are SEHNR and FQNEAQ (reference sequence). In nucleotides, the CDR3 is TGTGCCAGCAGCTTAGGCGGAGGGGAGCCTGAAGCTTTCTTT. As protein: CASSLGGGEPEAFF.

This sequence joins TRBV10-3 and TRBJ2-7; 9 bases are shared with TRBD2. Trimming cost V 0 bases and J 13 bases; bases outside gene matches: 16. Germline V gives CDR1 ENHRY, CDR2 SYGVKD. The CDR3 is made up of 16 amino acids. For the CDR3, the DNA is TGTGCCATCAGTGAGTCAACTTTTCGTTCTGCGGGAGGGGGTTACTTC. Translating it yields CAISESTFRSAGGGYF.

This clonotype was counted at least ten times. V and J are TRBV3-1 and TRBJ2-1; 8 nucleotides agree with TRBD2. Germline CDR1 LGHDT, CDR2 YNNKEL (reference sequence). This CDR3 has 18 residues. The V and J ends lost 0 bases and 4 bases, in that order; junction bases with no gene match: 11. The DNA for the CDR3 is TGTGCCAGCAGCCAAGAGAAGTCAGCGGGAGTGGGGTACAATGAGCAGTTCTTC. It encodes CASSQEKSAGVGYNEQFF.

This clonotype occurred many times. The chain links TRBV12-3 or TRBV12-4 to TRBJ2-5; D is ambiguous. Trimming took off 5 bases at V and 7 bases at J, with 11 bases between the two ends. The CDR3 runs to 12 residues. DNA for the CDR3: TGTGCCAGCAGTATCACCCTCGGGACCCAGTACTTC. The encoded protein is CASSITLGTQYF.

Many counts were recorded for this clonotype. This sequence joins TRBV20-1 and TRBJ2-5; D might be TRBD2 (6 bases). The CDR3 has 13 amino acids. Trimming shortened V by 3 bases and J by 2 bases, and 10 bases separated the two germline ends. The germline V gene has CDR1 DFQATT and CDR2 SNEGSKA (reference sequence). CDR3 residues: CSASRDSQETQYF. CDR3 in DNA: TGCAGTGCTAGCCGGGACTCGCAAGAGACCCAGTACTTC.

This clonotype occurred a few times. The chain employs TRBV5-1 and TRBJ1-2; a possible D gene is TRBD1 (5 bases). Trimming took off 0 bases at V and 1 base at J, with 13 bases between the two ends. CDR3 length: 16 residues. Looked up from germline, CDR1 is SGHRS and CDR2 is YFSETQ. The CDR3 region is CASSLGPGLFNYGYTF. In nucleotides, the CDR3 is TGCGCCAGCAGCTTGGGCCCAGGGTTGTTTAACTATGGCTACACCTTC. Full variable domain (missing parts from reference TRBV5-1 and TRBJ1-2): KAGVTQTPRYLIKTRGQQVTLSCSPISGHRSVSWYQQTPGQGLQFLFEYFSETQRNKGNFPGRFSGRQFSNSRSEMNVSTLELGDSALYLCASSLGPGLFNYGYTFGSGTRLTVV.

This clonotype was seen a handful of times. The genes are TRBV7-9 and TRBJ1-1; TRBD1 is a possible D gene (6 bases). The CDR3 consists of 16 residues. V lost 5 bases and J 0 bases, leaving 16 bases between the germline ends. Germline values: CDR1 SEHNR, CDR2 FQNEAQ (reference sequence). CDR3 sequence: CASSPRGRSVNTEAFF. CDR3 nucleotide sequence: TGTGCCAGCAGCCCCAGGGGACGTTCCGTGAACACTGAAGCTTTCTTT.

This clonotype came up a few times. The V and J genes are TRBV20-1 and TRBJ1-2; no clear D. The CDR3 sequence is 13 residues long. CDR1 DFQATT and CDR2 SNEGSKA come from the germline V gene (reference sequence). V lost 2 bases to trimming and J lost 8 bases, with 15 bases between them. The CDR3 protein is CSARFGSTTGYTF. The CDR3 region has the DNA TGCAGTGCTAGATTCGGGTCTACGACGGGCTACACCTTC.

In this sample, this clonotype turned up many times. The chain employs TRBV20-1 and TRBJ2-5; 11 bases are a match to TRBD2. The trim removed 0 bases at V and 5 bases at J, leaving 11 bases unmatched. CDR3 size: 17 residues. Germline V CDR1 and CDR2: DFQATT, SNEGSKA (reference sequence). The CDR3 DNA reads as TGCAGTGCTAGAGATCCCCTAGCGGGAGGCGGGTGGGAGACCCAGTACTTC. Protein: CSARDPLAGGGWETQYF.

The genes are TRBV20-1 and TRBJ2-1; D might be TRBD1 or TRBD2, each matching 5 bases. V lost 5 bases and J 6 bases, leaving 23 bases between the germline ends. This CDR3 is built from 16 residues. CDR1 and CDR2 (germline): DFQATT, SNEGSKA (reference sequence). CDR3 amino acids: CSAPPEPGTAGNEQFF. For the CDR3, the DNA is TGCAGTGCTCCCCCAGAACCCGGGACGGCGGGCAATGAGCAGTTCTTC.

The V gene is TRBV27, the J gene TRBJ2-5; 8 bases agree with TRBD1. Germline V gene data show CDR1 as MNHEY and CDR2 as SMNVEV (reference sequence). V was pared by 0 bases and J by 7 bases, with 16 bases of the junction left unmatched. The length of the CDR3 is 18 residues. The CDR3 sequence is CASSLSGIAGGRDGTQYF. CDR3 DNA: TGTGCCAGCAGTTTATCAGGAATCGCAGGGGGCAGGGACGGGACCCAGTACTTC.

This clonotype was recorded many times. In nucleotides, the CDR3 is TGTGCCAGCAGCTCAAGACTAGCTCAGAATGGAGATACGCAGTATTTT. It yields the protein CASSSRLAQNGDTQYF. The rearrangement joins TRBV7-3 to TRBJ2-3; TRBD2 matches at 7 bases. Germline V gives CDR1 SGHTA, CDR2 FQGTGA. The CDR3 runs 16 residues. Trimming cost V 4 bases and J 5 bases; bases outside gene matches: 12.

This chain joins TRBV10-3 and TRBJ2-2, with D possibly TRBD2 on 5 matching bases. Deletions cut 4 bases from V and 2 bases from J, with 17 bases between. Germline assignment: CDR1 ENHRY and CDR2 SYGVKD. This CDR3 spans 17 amino acids. DNA of the CDR3: TGTGCCATCAGTGGGACCCCGGGAAGGACCAACACCGGGGAGCTGTTTTTT. Translating gives CAISGTPGRTNTGELFF.

The chain combines TRBV7-2 with TRBJ2-3; 12 bases agree with TRBD2. The germline V gene has CDR1 SGHTA and CDR2 FQGNSA. V shed 1 base and J 6 bases; nucleotides not matched to a gene: 5. The CDR3 is made up of 16 amino acids. The CDR3 DNA follows: TGTGCCAGCAGCTTAGGTCCTAGCGGGAGGGGGGATACGCAGTATTTT. Its translation: CASSLGPSGRGDTQYF.

Ten or more counts support this clonotype. V is TRBV20-1 and J is TRBJ2-1; D is possibly TRBD2 (6 bases). Germline V gene lookup returns CDR1 DFQATT and CDR2 SNEGSKA (reference sequence). Trimming took 0 bases from V and 8 from J, leaving 20 bases between them. This CDR3 comprises 16 residues. CDR3 bases: TGCAGTGCTAGAGATCCTTCCGGGACTTTCCTCGATGAGCAGTTCTTC. Its translation: CSARDPSGTFLDEQFF.

This clonotype was seen only a few times. The CDR3 nucleotides are TGTGCCAGCAGCAAGGATGGCTCGGGTGCAGATAGGGGAGAGACCCAGTACTTC. The encoded protein is CASSKDGSGADRGETQYF. This chain connects TRBV12-3 or TRBV12-4 to TRBJ2-5; TRBD1 might be the D (5 bases). The CDR3 runs 18 residues. The V end lost 6 bases, the J end lost 4 bases, and 27 bases lay between the germline ends.

There are a few counts of this clonotype. V usage is TRBV29-1 and J usage is TRBJ1-1; 8 positions agree with TRBD1. With V trimmed by 7 bases and J by 7 bases, 8 bases remained unmatched. Looked up from germline, CDR1 is SQVTM and CDR2 is ANQGSEA. This CDR3 has 12 amino acids. The CDR3 region has the DNA TGCAGCGGTCAGACAGGGGCTGGTGAAGCTTTCTTT. This sequence encodes CSGQTGAGEAFF.